The source of this T cell receptor (beta chain) is a study of blood T cell repertoires in COVID-19 (dated by TCRdb to the early 2020s). The study in broad terms: Collaborator samples came from the United States, Italy and Spain and covered acute and convalescent phases of COVID-19. The repertoires were made available in a free public database intended to serve as a resource for research on the immune response to SARS-CoV-2. Where available, HLA class I and class II types were obtained from metadata supplied by the sample provider rather than from assay-based typing. The prospective study material was composed of cDNA or gDNA derived from T cells, B-cell-depleted T cells, or PBMCs. The dataset comprised deeply sampled blood TCRbeta repertoires from subjects exposed to, actively infected with, or recovered from COVID-19. Samples were obtained from the ongoing ImmuneRACE study (first 160 participants) and from 1,200 or so subjects provided by 6 global collaborators. Sample metadata almost always included a de-identified subject ID, COVID-19 status, age in years and sex. Beyond this particular receptor, the publication reports: The quantity of clinical and demographic metadata differed by source and by participant and was supplied without curation.

Regarding this clone: This clone's antigen is unknown. Base qualities are not provided; no much larger clone lies one nucleotide away.

The CDR3 goes from the cysteine to the phenylalanine over 15 residues. The entry retains the CDR3 DNA only, 45 bases that are in frame from base 1. TCRbeta CDR3 regions were amplified from genomic DNA by means of the immunoSEQ Assay, a bias-controlled multiplex PCR. Turning to the authors' computational methods: Within the assay, amplification of reference gene primers was used to estimate how many nucleated cells each sample contained. To quantify the absolute abundance of each unique TCRbeta CDR3 rearrangement, sequence reads were collapsed and filtered. Productive Simpson clonality was computed per sample as the square root of Simpson's diversity index over productive rearrangements. TCRdb re-hosts the immuneACCESS table, in-frame sequences only. Its copies lack some clones; in the studies checked, an unresolved V gene accounts for under half of them, and the cause for the rest is not known. Clonal size and the V and J genes are those of that table, whereas D and trimming came from the DNA. Counted in this sample were more than 350,000 clones; 80% to 90% of them appeared once. Of the sample, around 1% falls within the top ten clones.

Participants in the prospective study were aged 18 to 89 years, lived in about two dozen United States geographic areas, and enrolled through a virtual design. Cohort assignment in the prospective study relied on participant-reported clinical history from a screening survey and a study questionnaire. ImmuneRACE Cohort 3 recovered participants were defined by two consecutive negative NP/OP PCR tests, healthcare professional clearance, or symptom resolution. In the prospective study, mobile phlebotomists collected whole blood, serum and a nasopharyngeal or oropharyngeal swab from each participant. Participants in the prospective study had the option to provide additional blood draws and questionnaires over an approximately 2-month period. Before DNA extraction, prospective study blood samples were shipped either frozen or at room temperature.

Sequenced material: PBMCs or T cells enriched from blood (not recorded which). This sequence was found in a man younger than 35 who had recovered from COVID-19. The rearranged chain carries TRBV21-1 and TRBJ2-1; the D call of TRBD1 is as the table states it, not checked on the DNA. TRBV21-1 is shown as a pseudogene. The nucleotide sequence is given as TGTGCCAGCAGCAAAGGGTCGGCAGGGCGGAATGAGCAGTTCTTC. This gives the protein CASSKGSAGRNEQFF.